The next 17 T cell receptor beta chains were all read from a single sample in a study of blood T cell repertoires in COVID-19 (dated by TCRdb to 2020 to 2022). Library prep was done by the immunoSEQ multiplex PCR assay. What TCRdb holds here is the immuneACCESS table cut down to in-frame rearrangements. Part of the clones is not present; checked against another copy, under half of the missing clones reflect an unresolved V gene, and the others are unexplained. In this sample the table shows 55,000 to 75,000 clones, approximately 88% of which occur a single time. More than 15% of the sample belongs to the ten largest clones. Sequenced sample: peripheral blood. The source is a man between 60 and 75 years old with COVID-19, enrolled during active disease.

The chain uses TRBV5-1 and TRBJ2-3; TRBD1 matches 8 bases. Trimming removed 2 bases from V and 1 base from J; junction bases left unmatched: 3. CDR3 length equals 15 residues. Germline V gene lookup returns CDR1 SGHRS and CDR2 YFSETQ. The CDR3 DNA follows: TGCGCCAGCAGCTTTGGACAGGGTGGCACAGATACGCAGTATTTT. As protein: CASSFGQGGTDTQYF.

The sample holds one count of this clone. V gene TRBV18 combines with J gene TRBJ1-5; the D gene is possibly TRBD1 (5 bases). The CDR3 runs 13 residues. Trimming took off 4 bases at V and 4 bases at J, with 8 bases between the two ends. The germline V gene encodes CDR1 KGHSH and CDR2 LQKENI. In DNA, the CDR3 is TGTGCCAGCTCACTCCAGGGTAATCAGCCCCAGCATTTT. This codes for CASSLQGNQPQHF.

The CDR3 sequence: CAITTGTGGNSPLHF. Written as DNA, the CDR3 is TGTGCCATCACTACCGGGACAGGGGGAAATTCACCCCTCCACTTT. The gene calls are TRBV10-3 and TRBJ1-6, with 11 positions matching TRBD1. The J segment lost 7 bases and the V segment lost 7 bases, leaving 6 bases of the junction unmatched. Per the germline V gene, CDR1 is ENHRY and CDR2 is SYGVKD. The CDR3 length is 15 residues.

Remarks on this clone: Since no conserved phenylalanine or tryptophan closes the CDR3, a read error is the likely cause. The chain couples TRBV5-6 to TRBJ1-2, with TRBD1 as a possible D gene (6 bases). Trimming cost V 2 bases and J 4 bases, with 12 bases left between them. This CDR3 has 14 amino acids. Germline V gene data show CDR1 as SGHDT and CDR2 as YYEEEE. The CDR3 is CASSLGGLIYGYTL. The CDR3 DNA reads TGTGCCAGCAGCTTAGGGGGTCTAATCTATGGCTACACCCTC.

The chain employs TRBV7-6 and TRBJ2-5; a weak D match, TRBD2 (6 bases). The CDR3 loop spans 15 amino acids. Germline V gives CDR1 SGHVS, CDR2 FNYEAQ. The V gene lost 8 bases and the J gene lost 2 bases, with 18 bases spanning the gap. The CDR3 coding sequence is TGTGCCAGCGGGGGGTTTGGGGGACTGCAAGAGACCCAGTACTTC. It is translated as CASGGFGGLQETQYF.

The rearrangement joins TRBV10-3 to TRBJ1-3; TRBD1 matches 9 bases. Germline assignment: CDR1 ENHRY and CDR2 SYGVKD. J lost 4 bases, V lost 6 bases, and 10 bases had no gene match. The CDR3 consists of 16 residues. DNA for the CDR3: TGTGCCATCAGGTCACAACAGGGGGCTGGAGGAAACACCATATATTTT. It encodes CAIRSQQGAGGNTIYF.

This CDR3 is CASSSPRQGSYEQYF. The CDR3 DNA reads TGTGCCAGCAGCTCCCCGAGACAGGGGAGTTACGAGCAGTACTTC. The chain couples TRBV11-2 to TRBJ2-7, with TRBD1 identical over 8 bases. The germline gives CDR1 SGHAT, CDR2 FQNNGV. V lost 4 bases, J lost 4 bases, and 9 bases stayed unmatched. The CDR3 covers 15 residues.

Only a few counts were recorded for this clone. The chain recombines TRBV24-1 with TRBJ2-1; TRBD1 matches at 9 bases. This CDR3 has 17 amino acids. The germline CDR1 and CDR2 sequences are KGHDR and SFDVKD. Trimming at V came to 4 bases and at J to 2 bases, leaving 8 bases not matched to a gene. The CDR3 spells CATSDRPGTGPYNEQFF. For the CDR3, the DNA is TGTGCCACCAGTGACCGCCCCGGGACAGGGCCCTACAATGAGCAGTTCTTC.

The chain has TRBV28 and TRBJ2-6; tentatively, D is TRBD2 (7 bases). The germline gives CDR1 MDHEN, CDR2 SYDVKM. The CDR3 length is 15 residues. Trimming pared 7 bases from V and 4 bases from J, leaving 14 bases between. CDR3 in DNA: TGTGCCAGCACCAATGGGGGGGCAGGGGCCAACGTCCTGACTTTC. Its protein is CASTNGGAGANVLTF.

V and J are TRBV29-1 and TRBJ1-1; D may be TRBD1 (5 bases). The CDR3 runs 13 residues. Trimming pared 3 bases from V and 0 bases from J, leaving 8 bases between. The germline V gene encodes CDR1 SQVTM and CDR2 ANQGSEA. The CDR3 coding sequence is TGCAGCGTTGAGGGGCTTTTGAACACTGAAGCTTTCTTT. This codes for CSVEGLLNTEAFF.

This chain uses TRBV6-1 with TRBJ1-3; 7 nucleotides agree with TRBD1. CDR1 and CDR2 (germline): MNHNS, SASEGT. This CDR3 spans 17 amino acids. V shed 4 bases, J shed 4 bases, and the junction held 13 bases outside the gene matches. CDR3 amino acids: CASSAWTGAMGGNTIYF. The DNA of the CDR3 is TGTGCCAGCAGTGCGTGGACAGGCGCCATGGGGGGAAACACCATATATTTT.

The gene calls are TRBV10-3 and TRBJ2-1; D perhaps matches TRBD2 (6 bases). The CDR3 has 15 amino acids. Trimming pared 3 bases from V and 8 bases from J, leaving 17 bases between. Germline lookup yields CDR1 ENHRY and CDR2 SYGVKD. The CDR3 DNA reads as TGTGCCATCAGTGATTCCCGGGACTCATCCGATGAGCAGTTCTTC. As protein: CAISDSRDSSDEQFF.

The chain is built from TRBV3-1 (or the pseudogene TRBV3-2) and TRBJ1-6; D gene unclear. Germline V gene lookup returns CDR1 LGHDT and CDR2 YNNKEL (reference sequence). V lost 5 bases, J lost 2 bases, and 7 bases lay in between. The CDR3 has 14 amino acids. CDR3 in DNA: TGTGCCAGCAGCACTGGTGCCTATAATTCACCCCTCCACTTT. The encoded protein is CASSTGAYNSPLHF.

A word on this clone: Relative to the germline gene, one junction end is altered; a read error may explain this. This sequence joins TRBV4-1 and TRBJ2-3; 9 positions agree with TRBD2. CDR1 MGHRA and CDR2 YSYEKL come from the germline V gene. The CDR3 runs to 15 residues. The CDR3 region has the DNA TGCGCCAGCAGCCAAGAATGGCCAGCGGGGGGAACCCACCATTTT. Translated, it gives CASSQEWPAGGTHHF.

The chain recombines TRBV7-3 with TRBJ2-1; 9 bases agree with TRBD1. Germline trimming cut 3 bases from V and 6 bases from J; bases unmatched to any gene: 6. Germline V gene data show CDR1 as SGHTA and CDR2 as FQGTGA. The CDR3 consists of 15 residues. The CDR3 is CASSFPGQGINEQFF. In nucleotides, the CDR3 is TGTGCCAGCAGCTTCCCCGGACAGGGGATCAATGAGCAGTTCTTC.

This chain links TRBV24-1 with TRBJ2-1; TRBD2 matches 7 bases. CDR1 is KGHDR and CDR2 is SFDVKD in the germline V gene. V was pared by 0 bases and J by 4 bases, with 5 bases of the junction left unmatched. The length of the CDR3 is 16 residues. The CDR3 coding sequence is TGTGCCACCAGTGATTTGACTAGCGCGAGATACAATGAGCAGTTCTTC. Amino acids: CATSDLTSARYNEQFF.

DNA of the CDR3: TGTGCCAGCAAATTAGACACCGGGGAGCTGTTTTTT. Translated, it gives CASKLDTGELFF. The V and J genes are TRBV2 and TRBJ2-2; D not resolved. V gave up 7 bases and J gave up 3 bases, with 6 bases separating them. Germline V gives CDR1 SNHLY, CDR2 FYNNEI. This CDR3 has 12 amino acids.